Sequencing of this T cell receptor (beta chain) was carried out in a study of preoperative IRX-2 immunotherapy in early breast cancer. This clone appeared once. Repertoires were generated with immunoSEQ multiplex PCR, while TCRdb's copy carries only in-frame clones and drops some. The sample comprises under 35,000 clones, approximately 80% of which are singletons, and about 3.3% rests with the top ten. V was clipped by 4 bases and J by 1 base, with 13 bases between them. The germline V gene has CDR1 SGHDN and CDR2 FVKESK. The CDR3 runs to 16 residues. Treatment: preoperative locoregional IRX-2 cytokine immunotherapy.

Sampling was conducted from a patient treated with IRX-2 immunotherapy. The chain combines TRBV14 with TRBJ2-2; D might be TRBD1 (6 bases). The sequence was obtained from a human donor with breast cancer. This chain's CDR3 is CASSRRAGENTGELFF. DNA for the CDR3: TGTGCCAGCAGCCGCCGGGCAGGGGAGAACACCGGGGAGCTGTTTTTT.